Presented here are 30 T cell receptor beta chains from one specimen sequenced in a study of blood T cell repertoires in COVID-19. Sequenced by immunoSEQ multiplex PCR; TCRdb stores in-frame clones only, minus some. Among over 110,000 clones listed, about 79% were seen once. Input material: peripheral blood. The receptors shown here come from a man in his 60s with active or convalescent COVID-19.

This clone was detected once. This chain connects TRBV7-2 to TRBJ1-4, with unresolved D. V was trimmed by 6 bases and J by 8 bases, leaving 19 bases between them. Germline CDR1 reads SGHTA; CDR2 reads FQGNSA. This CDR3 contains 15 residues. The CDR3 nucleotides are TGTGCCAGCAGGAAGAAGGGAGTAATGTCCGAAAAACTGTTTTTT. It specifies CASRKKGVMSEKLFF.

This chain uses TRBV6-2 or TRBV6-3 with TRBJ1-2, with unresolved D. CDR3 length equals 12 residues. Germline assignment: CDR1 MNHEY and CDR2 SVGEGT. V lost 3 bases, J lost 4 bases, and 6 bases lay in between. The CDR3 loop is CASSYASYGYTF. CDR3 nucleotides: TGTGCCAGCAGTTATGCCAGCTATGGCTACACCTTC.

V gene TRBV11-2 combines with J gene TRBJ1-6, with D possibly TRBD1 on 6 matching bases. V dropped 1 base and J dropped 7 bases, with 8 bases sitting between them. CDR3 length: 14 amino acids. Per the germline V gene, CDR1 is SGHAT and CDR2 is FQNNGV. For the CDR3, the DNA is TGTGCCAGCAGCTTAGCAGGGGAAAATTCACCCCTCCACTTT. Translation gives CASSLAGENSPLHF.

The chain recombines TRBV6-2 or TRBV6-3 with TRBJ1-1; weak D call: TRBD1 (5 bases). Per the germline V gene, CDR1 is MNHEY and CDR2 is SVGEGT. Trimming cost V 3 bases and J 1 base, with 21 bases left between them. The CDR3 spans 18 residues. The CDR3 DNA reads TGTGCCAGCAGTTATAACTACCGGCTTCCGGGGGAGAACACTGAAGCTTTCTTT. Translating gives CASSYNYRLPGENTEAFF.

The chain links TRBV7-2 to TRBJ2-5, with 13 positions matching TRBD2. Germline V gives CDR1 SGHTA, CDR2 FQGNSA. V was clipped by 5 bases and J by 3 bases; unmatched bases: 3. The CDR3 has 15 residues. CDR3 sequence: CASSPGTSGKETQYF. In nucleotides, the CDR3 is TGTGCCAGCAGCCCAGGGACTAGCGGGAAAGAGACCCAGTACTTC.

The chain couples TRBV11-3 to TRBJ2-4; TRBD1 aligns across 7 bases. Germline V gene data show CDR1 as SGHNT and CDR2 as YENEEA. Trimming took 5 bases from V and 0 from J; bases not matched to a gene: 7. The CDR3 spans 16 residues. Here the CDR3 DNA reads TGTGCCAGCAGCCCGGGACAGAGTCTAGCCAAAAACATTCAGTACTTC. This encodes CASSPGQSLAKNIQYF. The variable domain in full, with the rest retrieved from reference TRBV11-3 and TRBJ2-4, is EAGVVQSPRYKIIEKKQPVAFWCNPISGHNTLYWYLQNLGQGPELLIRYENEEAVDDSQLPKDRFSAERLKGVDSTLKIQPAELGDSAVYLCASSPGQSLAKNIQYFGAGTRLSVL.

A few counts support this clone. The chain combines TRBV15 with TRBJ1-3; 10 bases align to TRBD1. CDR3 length: 17 amino acids. Trimming at V came to 4 bases and at J to 2 bases, leaving 8 bases not matched to a gene. Germline assignment: CDR1 LNHNV and CDR2 YYDKDF (reference sequence). The CDR3 loop is CATSTQPGQGPGNTIYF. DNA of the CDR3: TGTGCCACCAGCACACAACCGGGACAGGGGCCTGGAAACACCATATATTTT.

V and J are TRBV19 and TRBJ2-5; D gene unclear. The CDR3 contains 13 residues. Germline V lookup: CDR1 LNHDA, CDR2 SQIVND (reference sequence). V gave up 3 bases and J gave up 5 bases, with 10 bases separating them. CDR3 protein: CASSISQFETQYF. Here the CDR3 DNA reads TGTGCCAGTAGTATTTCACAGTTTGAGACCCAGTACTTC.

The V gene is TRBV11-3, the J gene TRBJ1-3, with D maybe TRBD1 (6 bases). Germline V CDR1 and CDR2: SGHNT, YENEEA. Trimming stripped 5 bases from V and 7 bases from J, with 12 bases between. The CDR3 is made up of 13 amino acids. The CDR3 coding sequence is TGTGCCAGCAGCCCACAGGGATTGAACACCATATATTTT. Its translation is CASSPQGLNTIYF.

CDR3 sequence (DNA): TGTGCCAGCAGTACGGGGGAAATGGGGGTCAATGAGCAGTTCTTC. As protein: CASSTGEMGVNEQFF. The chain combines TRBV7-6 with TRBJ2-1, with D possibly TRBD2 on 6 matching bases. The ends were cut back, 6 bases at V and 6 bases at J, with 18 bases in the middle. CDR3 size: 15 residues. Germline CDR1 reads SGHVS; CDR2 reads FNYEAQ.

V usage is TRBV6-2 or TRBV6-3 and J usage is TRBJ2-1; TRBD2 agrees at 10 bases. CDR1 is MNHEY, CDR2 SVGEGT, per germline. This CDR3 region has 15 residues. V lost 4 bases and J lost 4; bases outside the gene matches: 4. The CDR3 DNA reads as TGTGCCAGCAGTTCCCTTAGCGGGGGGTACAATGAGCAGTTCTTC. Protein sequence: CASSSLSGGYNEQFF.

The chain combines TRBV7-6 with TRBJ2-5; tentative D call: TRBD2 (6 bases). Germline lookup yields CDR1 SGHVS and CDR2 FNYEAQ. The germline V and J ends were trimmed by 2 bases and 4 bases, with 14 bases remaining between them. This CDR3 region has 15 residues. The CDR3 DNA follows: TGTGCCAGCAGCTTATGGCTAGCGAGTCCAGAGACCCAGTACTTC. As protein: CASSLWLASPETQYF.

The chain recombines TRBV30 with TRBJ2-1; no firm D call. This CDR3 has 14 residues. The germline CDR1 and CDR2 sequences are GTSNPN and SVGIG (reference sequence). V lost 4 bases and J lost 4, with 14 bases in between. Here the CDR3 reads CAWTVARLYNEQFF. DNA of the CDR3: TGTGCCTGGACCGTCGCTAGGTTATACAATGAGCAGTTCTTC.

The chain uses TRBV7-6 and TRBJ2-5; D unresolved. The germline gives CDR1 SGHVS, CDR2 FNYEAQ. The V end was cut by 3 bases, the J end by 2 bases, with 7 bases between. CDR3 length: 13 amino acids. In nucleotides, the CDR3 is TGTGCCAGCAGCTTTAGTCGTCAAGAGACCCAGTACTTC. This sequence encodes CASSFSRQETQYF.

This chain joins TRBV4-3 and TRBJ2-4; 7 nucleotides line up with TRBD1. Germline CDR1 is LGHNA and CDR2 is YSLEER. The junction had 2 bases not matched to a gene; V was cut back by 0 bases and J by 0 bases. The CDR3 runs 16 residues. For the CDR3, the DNA is TGCGCCAGCAGCCAAGAGACAGGGCGAGCCAAAAACATTCAGTACTTC. Protein product: CASSQETGRAKNIQYF.

The rearrangement joins TRBV15 to TRBJ2-7, with TRBD1 as a possible D gene (6 bases). Germline loops: CDR1 LNHNV, CDR2 YYDKDF (reference sequence). V lost 0 bases, J lost 3 bases, and 15 bases lay in between. The CDR3 totals 16 residues. CDR3 DNA: TGTGCCACCAGCAGAGATTTTCCAGGGGTTAACTACGAGCAGTACTTC. Translation: CATSRDFPGVNYEQYF. The full variable domain, completed using reference TRBV15 and TRBJ2-7, is DAMVIQNPRYQVTQFGKPVTLSCSQTLNHNVMYWYQQKSSQAPKLLFHYYDKDFNNEADTPDNFQSRRPNTSFCFLDIRSPGLGDTAMYLCATSRDFPGVNYEQYFGPGTRLTVT.

The chain joins TRBV6-2 or TRBV6-3 to TRBJ1-2; D might be TRBD1 (6 bases). Trimming stripped 5 bases from V and 8 bases from J, with 18 bases between. Germline V gene sequence: CDR1 MNHEY, CDR2 SVGEGT. This CDR3 contains 14 residues. CDR3 DNA sequence: TGTGCCAGCAGTCGAACGACACAGGGTACAGGCTACACCTTC. Amino acids: CASSRTTQGTGYTF.

The chain combines TRBV5-1 with TRBJ1-1; 8 bases match TRBD1. CDR1 and CDR2 (germline): SGHRS, YFSETQ. This CDR3 has 14 amino acids. Unmatched junction bases numbered 5, after V lost 4 bases and J lost 3 bases. The CDR3 loop reads CASSPGGADTEAFF. CDR3 coding DNA: TGCGCCAGCAGCCCAGGGGGCGCGGACACTGAAGCTTTCTTT. Together with reference TRBV5-1 and TRBJ1-1, the CDR3 gives the full variable domain: KAGVTQTPRYLIKTRGQQVTLSCSPISGHRSVSWYQQTPGQGLQFLFEYFSETQRNKGNFPGRFSGRQFSNSRSEMNVSTLELGDSALYLCASSPGGADTEAFFGQGTRLTVV.

This chain joins TRBV5-1 and TRBJ1-1; tentatively, D is TRBD1 (6 bases). The CDR3 consists of 11 residues. Germline values: CDR1 SGHRS, CDR2 YFSETQ. V was cut by 6 bases and J by 10 bases, with 13 bases left in between. CDR3 residues: CASTLGQLAFF. The DNA for the CDR3 is TGCGCCAGCACCCTAGGACAGTTAGCTTTCTTT.

The chain employs TRBV14 and TRBJ2-5; no definite D call. The CDR3 has 12 residues. Germline CDR1 and CDR2: SGHDN and FVKESK. V was trimmed by 1 base and J by 7 bases, leaving 7 bases between them. This chain's CDR3 is CASSQVFWTQYF. In nucleotides, the CDR3 is TGTGCCAGCAGCCAAGTTTTCTGGACCCAGTACTTC.

This clone was counted once. The chain joins TRBV7-2 to TRBJ1-6, with 7 bases that match TRBD1. V shed 4 bases and J 9 bases; nucleotides not matched to a gene: 9. Germline V gene data show CDR1 as SGHTA and CDR2 as FQGNSA. The CDR3 has 15 residues. CDR3 in DNA: TGTGCCAGCAGCTCGACAGGGTATCGAGGTTCACCCCTCCACTTT. It encodes CASSSTGYRGSPLHF.

V is TRBV7-9 and J is TRBJ1-2; no definite D call. The V end was cut by 1 base, the J end by 3 bases, with 6 bases between. The CDR3 loop spans 13 amino acids. Germline CDR1 reads SEHNR; CDR2 reads FQNEAQ (reference sequence). In nucleotides, the CDR3 is TGTGCCAGCAGCTTAGTCCTCGACTATGGCTACACCTTC. Translating it yields CASSLVLDYGYTF. The variable domain in full, with the rest retrieved from reference TRBV7-9 and TRBJ1-2, is DTGVSQNPRHKITKRGQNVTFRCDPISEHNRLYWYRQTLGQGPEFLTYFQNEAQLEKSRLLSDRFSAERPKGSFSTLEIQRTEQGDSAMYLCASSLVLDYGYTFGSGTRLTVV.

This rearrangement joins TRBV19 to TRBJ1-1; D remains ambiguous. Germline lookup yields CDR1 LNHDA and CDR2 SQIVND (reference sequence). Trimming stripped 3 bases from V and 1 base from J, with 6 bases between. The CDR3 totals 13 residues. For the CDR3, the DNA is TGTGCCAGTAGTATGTGGGCGAACACTGAAGCTTTCTTT. Its translation: CASSMWANTEAFF.

This clone was seen a handful of times. Additional DNA sequences in this sample encode the identical CDR3. The chain has TRBV18 and TRBJ1-2, with D possibly TRBD1 on 6 matching bases. V lost 3 bases to trimming and J lost 6 bases, with 11 bases between them. CDR1 KGHSH and CDR2 LQKENI come from the germline V gene. The CDR3 runs to 13 residues. CDR3 sequence reads: CASSPASGDGYTF. CDR3 nucleotide sequence: TGTGCCAGCTCACCGGCGTCAGGGGATGGCTACACCTTC. Full variable domain (rest looked up from reference TRBV18 and TRBJ1-2): NAGVMQNPRHLVRRRGQEARLRCSPMKGHSHVYWYRQLPEEGLKFMVYLQKENIIDESGMPKERFSAEFPKEGPSILRIQQVVRGDSAAYFCASSPASGDGYTFGSGTRLTVV.

The CDR3 coding sequence is TGCGCCAGCAGCCAGGGTGCCCAGGAGACCCAGTACTTC. Its protein product is CASSQGAQETQYF. The chain links TRBV5-1 to TRBJ2-5, with D possibly being TRBD1 (5 bases). Germline V lookup: CDR1 SGHRS, CDR2 YFSETQ. The CDR3 has 13 amino acids. Trimming removed 4 bases from V and 5 bases from J, with 12 bases in between. Together with reference TRBV5-1 and TRBJ2-5, the CDR3 gives the full variable domain: KAGVTQTPRYLIKTRGQQVTLSCSPISGHRSVSWYQQTPGQGLQFLFEYFSETQRNKGNFPGRFSGRQFSNSRSEMNVSTLELGDSALYLCASSQGAQETQYFGPGTRLLVL.

This chain links TRBV30 with TRBJ2-1, with TRBD2 identical over 7 bases. Per the germline V gene, CDR1 is GTSNPN and CDR2 is SVGIG (reference sequence). This CDR3 has 15 amino acids. J gave up 7 bases and V 4 bases, and 13 bases lay outside the gene matches. CDR3 nucleotide sequence: TGTGCCTGGACCAACTACGGGCTAGCGGTTAATGAGCAGTTCTTC. Amino acids: CAWTNYGLAVNEQFF.

The chain couples TRBV25-1 to TRBJ2-3, with D hard to call. The CDR3 runs 13 residues. Germline loops: CDR1 MGHDK, CDR2 SYGVNS. The ends were cut back, 3 bases at V and 14 bases at J, with 18 bases in the middle. The DNA for the CDR3 is TGTGCCAGCAGTGACCCCGCGATGCCTTTTCCGTATTTT. It specifies CASSDPAMPFPYF.

The chain links TRBV28 to TRBJ2-7; D is unclear. CDR3 length: 16 amino acids. V was cut by 7 bases and J by 0 bases, with 19 bases left in between. Germline V gene sequence: CDR1 MDHEN, CDR2 SYDVKM. The CDR3 nucleotides are TGTGCCAGCAAAACCCTTGCCGACTCTTCCTCCTACGAGCAGTACTTC. Translated, it gives CASKTLADSSSYEQYF.

This rearrangement joins TRBV30 to TRBJ2-2; no clear D gene. The CDR3 length is 13 residues. V gave up 6 bases and J gave up 6 bases, with 14 bases separating them. CDR1 and CDR2 (germline): GTSNPN, SVGIG (reference sequence). This CDR3 reads CACSPAGSGELFF. The CDR3 DNA follows: TGTGCCTGCTCCCCCGCAGGTTCCGGGGAGCTGTTTTTT.

CDR3 bases: TGCAGCGTGGACACACGGAGCACTGAAGCTTTCTTT. Its translation is CSVDTRSTEAFF. The genes are TRBV29-1 and TRBJ1-1; D might be TRBD1 (5 bases). CDR1 SQVTM and CDR2 ANQGSEA come from the germline V gene. The CDR3 length is 12 residues. Trimming pared 6 bases from V and 4 bases from J, leaving 12 bases between. The variable domain in full, with the rest retrieved from reference TRBV29-1 and TRBJ1-1, is SAVISQKPSRDICQRGTSLTIQCQVDSQVTMMFWYRQQPGQSLTLIATANQGSEATYESGFVIDKFPISRPNLTFSTLTVSNMSPEDSSIYLCSVDTRSTEAFFGQGTRLTVV.